Shown below are 26 T cell receptor beta chains from a single sample sequenced in a study of vaccination effects on CD4 cells after COVID-19 (dated by TCRdb to 2022 to 2024). Library preparation was by the immunoSEQ multiplex PCR assay. In its TCRdb copy, this immuneACCESS table keeps in-frame sequences only and misses some clones. Where compared with another copy, unresolved V genes explain less than half of these, and the others have no known cause. A total of about 79,000 clones appear in this sample, about 74% of them only once. Approximately 2% of the sample lies in the top ten. In the ViraFEST assay, PBMC were stimulated with viral peptide pools, and antigen-specific CD4+ T cell clonotypes were then identified by expansion using TCR sequencing. After about 10 days of culture, CD4+ T cells were isolated with the EasySep CD4+ T cell isolation kit. These TCRs' antigens remain unknown. The sample was CD4+ T cells from PBMCs cultured with HCoV-229E spike peptides, taken before COVID-19 vaccination. The meaning of the sample's cell subset or site label: HCoV-229E spike overlapping peptide pool stimulation. The receptors derive from a human donor who received a COVID-19 vaccine.

This clone was seen once. The chain recombines TRBV19 with TRBJ2-3; maybe TRBD2 (6 bases). Trimming left V 4 bases short and J 2 bases short, with 13 bases between. CDR1 and CDR2 from the germline V gene are LNHDA and SQIVND (reference sequence). This CDR3 has 15 residues. CDR3 bases: TGTGCCAGTAGTAAAATCGGGGGTACCACAGATACGCAGTATTTT. It encodes CASSKIGGTTDTQYF.

V is TRBV4-1 and J is TRBJ1-2, with TRBD1 matching over 9 bases. The CDR3 is 13 residues long. The trim removed 6 bases at V and 3 bases at J, leaving 2 bases unmatched. Germline V CDR1 and CDR2: MGHRA, YSYEKL. The CDR3 protein is CASSRTGDYGYTF. The CDR3 nucleotides are TGCGCCAGCAGTCGGACAGGGGACTATGGCTACACCTTC.

The chain joins TRBV2 to TRBJ1-5; tentative D call: TRBD1 (6 bases). In germline, CDR1 is SNHLY, CDR2 FYNNEI. The CDR3 is 15 amino acids. V lost 7 bases and J 0 bases, leaving 13 bases between the germline ends. The CDR3 loop is CASTVQGISNQPQHF. The CDR3 coding sequence is TGTGCCAGCACCGTACAGGGAATTAGCAATCAGCCCCAGCATTTT.

The rearrangement links TRBV6-2 or TRBV6-3 to TRBJ2-1, with D perhaps TRBD2 (6 bases). CDR1 MNHEY and CDR2 SVGEGT come from the germline V gene. V lost 5 bases and J 6 bases, leaving 23 bases between the germline ends. The CDR3 is 17 amino acids. The CDR3 sequence is CASSPRHRTTPLNEQFF. For the CDR3, the DNA is TGTGCCAGCAGTCCACGGCACAGGACTACCCCGCTCAATGAGCAGTTCTTC.

The V and J genes are TRBV10-2 and TRBJ2-3; D is unresolved. The CDR3 is made up of 15 amino acids. V dropped 3 bases and J dropped 0 bases, with 10 bases sitting between them. The V gene's germline CDR1 is WSHSY and CDR2 SAAADI. This CDR3 is CASSDLGTSTDTQYF. The CDR3 DNA reads as TGCGCCAGCAGTGATCTGGGAACTAGCACAGATACGCAGTATTTT.

The rearrangement joins TRBV10-1 to TRBJ2-1; D possibly corresponds to TRBD2 (6 bases). The CDR3 has 13 residues. Trimming cost V 5 bases and J 7 bases, with 12 bases left between them. The germline CDR1 and CDR2 sequences are WNHNN and SYGVQD (reference sequence). The CDR3 region has the DNA TGCGCCAGCAGTTTGGAGGGTTGGAATGAGCAGTTCTTC. This sequence encodes CASSLEGWNEQFF.

This rearrangement joins TRBV11-3 to TRBJ2-3; 7 bases are shared with TRBD2. J gave up 9 bases and V 0 bases, and 9 bases lay outside the gene matches. This CDR3 is 15 amino acids long. Germline V gene data show CDR1 as SGHNT and CDR2 as YENEEA. CDR3 residues: CASSLEIASGATQYF. CDR3 sequence (DNA): TGTGCCAGCAGCTTAGAAATAGCGAGCGGGGCGACGCAGTATTTT.

Here the CDR3 reads CASSYPASTLGDTQYF. CDR3 nucleotide sequence: TGTGCCAGCAGTTACCCGGCGTCGACGCTTGGAGATACGCAGTATTTT. The V call is TRBV6-2 or TRBV6-3, the J call TRBJ2-3; D remains ambiguous. CDR3 length equals 16 residues. Deletions cut 2 bases from V and 5 bases from J, with 17 bases between. The germline gives CDR1 MNHEY, CDR2 SVGEGT.

This clone was observed once. V usage is TRBV4-1 and J usage is TRBJ2-5, with D uncertain. This CDR3 has 15 amino acids. V lost 1 base and J 4 bases, leaving 13 bases between the germline ends. Germline V CDR1 and CDR2: MGHRA, YSYEKL. The CDR3 reads CASSQGRVDGETQYF. Written as DNA, the CDR3 is TGCGCCAGCAGCCAAGGTCGGGTCGACGGAGAGACCCAGTACTTC.

The chain links TRBV11-2 to TRBJ1-5; D is uncertain. V was clipped by 5 bases and J by 0 bases, with 11 bases between them. CDR3 length: 15 amino acids. Germline V gene data show CDR1 as SGHAT and CDR2 as FQNNGV. The CDR3 here is CASSPGPVSNQPQHF. The CDR3 nucleotides read TGTGCCAGCAGCCCCGGTCCCGTTAGCAATCAGCCCCAGCATTTT.

The rearrangement uses TRBV6-4 and TRBJ1-1; D is possibly TRBD1 (5 bases). Trimming removed 0 bases at V and 8 bases at J, with 13 bases between. In germline, CDR1 is MRHNA, CDR2 SNTAGT. The CDR3 contains 14 residues. The CDR3 DNA sequence: TGTGCCAGCAGTGACTCGCGCGGGGCCCGGGAAGCTTTCTTT. This encodes CASSDSRGAREAFF.

The sample holds one count of this clone. V usage is TRBV20-1 and J usage is TRBJ1-2, with D possibly matching TRBD1 (6 bases). The CDR3 contains 14 residues. Per the germline V gene, CDR1 is DFQATT and CDR2 is SNEGSKA (reference sequence). V dropped 3 bases and J dropped 4 bases, with 15 bases sitting between them. The CDR3 region is CSASERRGLYGYTF. CDR3 bases: TGCAGTGCTAGTGAGAGACGGGGGCTCTATGGCTACACCTTC.

This rearrangement joins TRBV5-4 to TRBJ2-2; maybe TRBD2 (6 bases). V was trimmed by 4 bases and J by 1 base, leaving 11 bases between them. CDR1 is SGHNT and CDR2 is YYREEE in the germline V gene (reference sequence). CDR3 length equals 15 residues. CDR3 DNA: TGTGCCAGCAGCGCCGGGACTCTGAACACCGGGGAGCTGTTTTTT. It codes for CASSAGTLNTGELFF.

V gene TRBV6-5 combines with J gene TRBJ1-2; D remains ambiguous. Germline V lookup: CDR1 MNHEY, CDR2 SVGAGI. Trimming cost V 0 bases and J 0 bases, with 11 bases left between them. This CDR3 contains 16 residues. CDR3 region: CASSYSIMAANYGYTF. The CDR3 bases are TGTGCCAGCAGTTACTCGATAATGGCAGCTAACTATGGCTACACCTTC.

This chain links TRBV7-2 with TRBJ1-2; no reliable D call. The CDR3 loop spans 13 amino acids. Trimming cost V 1 base and J 8 bases, with 11 bases left between them. CDR1 and CDR2 from the germline V gene are SGHTA and FQGNSA. DNA of the CDR3: TGTGCCAGCAGCTTAGGGCAACCATCGGGCTACACCTTC. This codes for CASSLGQPSGYTF.

The V and J genes are TRBV14 and TRBJ2-1; D is perhaps TRBD2 (6 bases). The CDR3 contains 17 residues. Trimming took off 4 bases at V and 1 base at J, with 17 bases between the two ends. Germline V CDR1 and CDR2: SGHDN, FVKESK. This chain's CDR3 is CASSPKPLSGSYNEQFF. In nucleotides, the CDR3 is TGTGCCAGCAGCCCGAAGCCCCTTAGCGGATCCTACAATGAGCAGTTCTTC.

This clone was observed once. The chain has TRBV6-6 and TRBJ2-7; D gene ambiguous. Germline V gives CDR1 MNHNY, CDR2 SVGAGI (reference sequence). The CDR3 spans 12 residues. V was trimmed by 4 bases and J by 3 bases, leaving 7 bases between them. This CDR3 is CASSSHVYEQYV. CDR3 in DNA: TGTGCCAGCAGTTCACATGTCTACGAGCAGTACGTC.

The J gene is TRBJ2-1, the V gene TRBV7-2; D is unresolved. Trimming removed 4 bases at V and 7 bases at J, with 8 bases between. CDR1 is SGHTA, CDR2 FQGNSA, per germline. The CDR3 length is 12 residues. CDR3 in amino acids: CASSWRDNEQFF. DNA for the CDR3: TGTGCCAGCAGCTGGAGAGATAATGAGCAGTTCTTC.

The J gene is TRBJ2-1, the V gene TRBV6-5, with TRBD1 matching 7 bases. This CDR3 is built from 15 residues. From germline, CDR1 is MNHEY and CDR2 SVGAGI. The V segment lost 6 bases and the J segment 0 bases; nucleotides outside the gene matches: 5. The CDR3 nucleotides read TGTGCCAGCAGGGACTGGGACAGCTCCTACAATGAGCAGTTCTTC. It codes for CASRDWDSSYNEQFF.

The CDR3 nucleotides are TGTGCCAGCAGTGAAGACAGCTACCAAGAGACCCAGTACTTC. Translated, it gives CASSEDSYQETQYF. This rearrangement joins TRBV2 to TRBJ2-5; D is undetermined. V lost 1 base and J 0 bases, leaving 6 bases between the germline ends. The CDR3 is 14 residues long. Looked up from germline, CDR1 is SNHLY and CDR2 is FYNNEI. Full variable domain (outside the CDR3, taken from reference TRBV2 and TRBJ2-5): EPEVTQTPSHQVTQMGQEVILRCVPISNHLYFYWYRQILGQKVEFLVSFYNNEISEKSEIFDDQFSVERPDGSNFTLKIRSTKLEDSAMYFCASSEDSYQETQYFGPGTRLLVL.

V gene TRBV10-2 combines with J gene TRBJ2-4, with 7 bases aligning to TRBD1. CDR1 is WSHSY, CDR2 SAAADI, per germline. The ends lost 7 bases at V and 5 bases at J; junction bases unmatched: 8. The CDR3 is made up of 14 amino acids. CDR3 sequence: CASKQTGSENIQYF. The CDR3 nucleotides read TGCGCCAGCAAACAGACAGGGTCGGAAAACATTCAGTACTTC.

This chain links TRBV5-1 with TRBJ2-3; no definite D call. Germline V gene sequence: CDR1 SGHRS, CDR2 YFSETQ. There are 16 residues in the CDR3. Trimming took off 0 bases at V and 3 bases at J, with 14 bases between the two ends. The CDR3 protein is CASSLVGVLETDTQYF. In DNA form, the CDR3 reads TGCGCCAGCAGCTTGGTTGGCGTTTTAGAGACAGATACGCAGTATTTT.

In regard to this clone: Other nucleotide sequences in the sample specify the same CDR3. The chain links TRBV21-1 to TRBJ2-5; TRBD2, the table's D call, lacks a check against the DNA. TRBV21-1 has pseudogene status. CDR3 size: 14 residues. The CDR3 bases are TGTGCCAGCAGCAAAGGTCGGGGGGGAGAGACCCAGTACTTC. This translates into CASSKGRGGETQYF.

The genes are TRBV19 and TRBJ1-2; D unresolved. The CDR3 extends over 12 amino acids. CDR1 LNHDA and CDR2 SQIVND come from the germline V gene (reference sequence). The germline V and J ends were trimmed by 3 bases and 5 bases, with 7 bases remaining between them. CDR3 DNA sequence: TGTGCCAGTAGTATTGGACGATATGGCTACACCTTC. As protein: CASSIGRYGYTF.

The chain links TRBV10-1 to TRBJ2-5; possibly TRBD1 for D (6 bases). The CDR3 is made up of 12 amino acids. The V gene lost 8 bases and the J gene lost 1 base, with 8 bases spanning the gap. Germline V gene lookup returns CDR1 WNHNN and CDR2 SYGVQD (reference sequence). The DNA for the CDR3 is TGCGCCAGCGGACAGTCCCAAGAGACCCAGTACTTC. It encodes CASGQSQETQYF.

The gene calls are TRBV5-1 and TRBJ1-5, with a weak D call TRBD1 (6 bases). Germline-derived CDR1 and CDR2 are SGHRS and YFSETQ. Trimming left V 2 bases short and J 7 bases short, with 16 bases between. The CDR3 covers 15 residues. CDR3 region: CASSFTGGAGQPQHF. The CDR3 nucleotides are TGCGCCAGCAGCTTTACCGGGGGCGCTGGGCAGCCCCAGCATTTT.